This is a list of T cell receptor beta chains from one sample in a study of shared clonotypes between healthy human individuals. The protocol was immunoSEQ multiplex PCR, while the TCRdb copy is restricted to in-frame clones and leaves out a portion. This table holds approximately 720,000 clones, about 91% found once. The sequencing input was naive CD8+ T cells sorted from blood. The receptors here all came from a man younger than 45 in good health. Each CDR3 is given with its conserved first and last residue. The order of the fields is V gene, D gene, CDR3 length, CDR3 protein. D genes are given only for firm matches.

>TRBV29-1|.|11
CSVVNVREQYF
>TRBV9|.|14
CASSGRDGLKGMFF
>TRBV27|TRBD2|12
CASSTPGGTQYF
>TRBV6-6|.|16
CASSYSTGVRSYEQYF
>TRBV2|.|17
CASSGFGGQSNTGELFF
>TRBV13|.|14
CASSLRGSNQPQHF
>TRBV25-1|.|14
CASSETDQYNEQFF
>TRBV19|.|15
CASSKVPPGANVLTF
>TRBV7-2|.|15
CASSPYRGGTDTQYF
>TRBV6-5|.|15
CASSYSGDGNQPQHF
>TRBV7-9|TRBD2|16
CASSYPTSGPYNEQFF
>TRBV18|TRBD1|16
CASSPPSRGKWDEQFF
>TRBV7-9|TRBD2|15
CASSISGGATYEQYF
>TRBV7-9|TRBD1|17
CASSLRPTGQEPYGYTF
>TRBV29-1|.|13
CSVVLADSYEQYF
>TRBV29-1|.|13
CSVANSGANVLTF
>TRBV7-9|TRBD1|14
CASSLTGGFTEAFF
>TRBV9|.|12
CASSVEGGEQYF
>TRBV27|.|13
CASRYDGMQAQFF
>TRBV9|.|14
CASSVVGFTDTQYF
>TRBV25-1|TRBD1|14
CASSWTGLNQPQHF
>TRBV13|TRBD2|15
CASSSMGGNINEQFF